These 3 T cell receptor beta chains were all obtained from the same sample, sequenced in a study of blood T cell repertoires in COVID-19. Some clones are missing from TCRdb's copy, which holds only in-frame ones; the method was immunoSEQ multiplex PCR. In the table there are about 69,000 clones, around 79% of which are singletons. The sample was peripheral blood. All receptors come from a man aged 55 to 70 with acute or convalescent COVID-19.

The chain combines TRBV12-3 or TRBV12-4 with TRBJ1-2; maybe TRBD1 (6 bases). Deletions cut 10 bases from V and 1 base from J, with 13 bases between. This CDR3 has 13 residues. The CDR3 here is CAIHLGGNYGYTF. CDR3 sequence (DNA): TGTGCCATTCATCTAGGGGGTAACTATGGCTACACCTTC.

In the case of this clone: Other DNA sequences from this sample encode an identical CDR3 as well. This chain connects TRBV18 to TRBJ1-5; 9 bases fit TRBD1. Germline-derived CDR1 and CDR2 are KGHSH and LQKENI. The CDR3 sequence is 14 residues long. The trim removed 3 bases at V and 6 bases at J, leaving 3 bases unmatched. The CDR3: CASSPGQGGQPQHF. CDR3 DNA: TGTGCCAGCTCACCGGGACAGGGTGGTCAGCCCCAGCATTTT.

The V call is TRBV19, the J call TRBJ2-2; 10 bases are shared with TRBD2. In germline, CDR1 is LNHDA, CDR2 SQIVND (reference sequence). This CDR3 has 17 amino acids. V lost 5 bases to trimming and J lost 3 bases; unmatched junction nucleotides: 9. CDR3 sequence reads: CASSGTGLADDTGELFF. DNA for the CDR3: TGTGCCAGTAGTGGCACCGGACTAGCGGACGACACCGGGGAGCTGTTTTTT.